The next 3 T cell receptor beta chains were all read from a single sample in a study of T cells in Graves' hyperthyroidism and ophthalmopathy. Template material for amplifying TCR beta CDR3 regions consisted of RNA transcripts. The HTBI primer set served for first-round RT-PCR of the TCR CDR3. TCRdb processed the multiplex PCR reads anew with MiXCR; each CDR3 protein has one entry. The data show under 350,000 distinct CDR3 sequences, with 20% to 25% seen just once and about 30% held by the top ten. Sequencing was done on a sample of blood. These receptors all stem from a middle-aged man with Graves' hyperthyroidism that later progressed to Graves' ophthalmopathy.

This clonotype was seen at least ten times. This sequence joins TRBV20-1 and TRBJ1-1; 7 bases align to TRBD1. The length of the CDR3 is 14 residues. J was trimmed by 4 bases and V by 5 bases; bases with no gene match: 10. CDR1 is DFQATT and CDR2 is SNEGSKA in the germline V gene (reference sequence). DNA of the CDR3: TGCAGTGCTTGGCGGACAGGATTGGGCACTGAAGCTTTCTTT. Its translation: CSAWRTGLGTEAFF.

The chain uses TRBV6-2 or TRBV6-3 and TRBJ2-7; 7 bases are a match to TRBD1. CDR1 MNHEY and CDR2 SVGEGT come from the germline V gene. V lost 6 bases to trimming and J lost 8 bases; unmatched junction nucleotides: 16. There are 15 residues in the CDR3. The CDR3 is CASRERGRQGSKQYF. The CDR3 DNA follows: TGTGCCAGCAGGGAGAGGGGAAGACAGGGATCAAAGCAGTACTTC.

In this sample, this clonotype turned up many times. This chain connects TRBV12-5 to TRBJ1-2, with 11 bases aligning to TRBD1. Germline V gene sequence: CDR1 LGHNT, CDR2 FRNRAP. There are 13 residues in the CDR3. V shed 6 bases, J shed 6 bases, and the junction held 3 bases outside the gene matches. The CDR3 loop reads CASGRTGGHGYTF. The CDR3 coding sequence is TGTGCTAGTGGCAGGACAGGGGGCCATGGCTACACCTTC. Complete variable domain (other parts from reference TRBV12-5 and TRBJ1-2): DARVTQTPRHKVTEMGQEVTMRCQPILGHNTVFWYRQTMMQGLELLAYFRNRAPLDDSGMPKDRFSAEMPDATLATLKIQPSEPRDSAVYFCASGRTGGHGYTFGSGTRLTVV.